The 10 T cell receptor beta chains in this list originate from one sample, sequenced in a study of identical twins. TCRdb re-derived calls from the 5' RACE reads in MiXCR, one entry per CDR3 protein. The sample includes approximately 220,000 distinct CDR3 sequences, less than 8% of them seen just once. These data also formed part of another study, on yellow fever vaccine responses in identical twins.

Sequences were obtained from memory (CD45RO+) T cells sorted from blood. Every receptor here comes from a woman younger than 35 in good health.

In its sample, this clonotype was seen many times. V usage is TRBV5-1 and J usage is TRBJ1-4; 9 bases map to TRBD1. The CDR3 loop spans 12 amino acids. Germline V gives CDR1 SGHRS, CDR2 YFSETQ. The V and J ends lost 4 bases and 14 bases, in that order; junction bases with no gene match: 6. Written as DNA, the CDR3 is TGCGCCAGCAGCCCTATAGGACAGGGGCTGTTTTTT. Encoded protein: CASSPIGQGLFF.

The chain's CDR3 is CASSQVIGGTKNIQYF. The DNA of the CDR3 is TGTGCCAGCAGCCAAGTGATTGGAGGGACCAAAAACATTCAGTACTTC. This chain links TRBV3-1 with TRBJ2-4, with D perhaps matching TRBD2 (6 bases). The CDR3 length is 16 residues. V was trimmed by 1 base and J by 2 bases, leaving 12 bases between them. From germline, CDR1 is LGHDT and CDR2 YNNKEL (reference sequence). The whole variable domain, filled in from reference TRBV3-1 and TRBJ2-4, reads DTAVSQTPKYLVTQMGNDKSIKCEQNLGHDTMYWYKQDSKKFLKIMFSYNNKELIINETVPNRFSPKSPDKAHLNLHINSLELGDSAVYFCASSQVIGGTKNIQYFGAGTRLSVL.

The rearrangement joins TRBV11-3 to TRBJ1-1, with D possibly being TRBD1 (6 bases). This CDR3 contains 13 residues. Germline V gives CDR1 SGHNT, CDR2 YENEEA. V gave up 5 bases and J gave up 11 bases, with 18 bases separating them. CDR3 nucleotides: TGTGCCAGCAGCCCCTCCGTGGGGGGCGCCGCTTTCTTT. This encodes CASSPSVGGAAFF.

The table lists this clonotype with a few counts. CDR3 DNA sequence: TGTGCCAGCAGCTTAGACGGCGGGGGGGCCTACGGTACGCAGTATTTT. This translates into CASSLDGGGAYGTQYF. The rearrangement uses TRBV11-2 and TRBJ2-3, with TRBD2 identical over 9 bases. Germline trimming cut 0 bases from V and 8 bases from J; bases unmatched to any gene: 9. Per germline, CDR1 SGHAT and CDR2 FQNNGV. The CDR3 runs 16 residues.

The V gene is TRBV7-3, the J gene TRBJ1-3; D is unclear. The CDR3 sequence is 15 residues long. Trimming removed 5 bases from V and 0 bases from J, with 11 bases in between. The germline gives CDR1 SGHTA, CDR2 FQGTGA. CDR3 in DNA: TGTGCCAGCAGCCCCCTAGGCTCCTCTGGAAACACCATATATTTT. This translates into CASSPLGSSGNTIYF.

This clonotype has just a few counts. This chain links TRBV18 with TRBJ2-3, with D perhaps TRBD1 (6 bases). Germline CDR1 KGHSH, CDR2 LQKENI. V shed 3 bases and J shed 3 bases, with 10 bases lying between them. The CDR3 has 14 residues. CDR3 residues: CASSPPQGTDTQYF. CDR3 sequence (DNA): TGTGCCAGCTCACCTCCCCAGGGGACAGATACGCAGTATTTT.

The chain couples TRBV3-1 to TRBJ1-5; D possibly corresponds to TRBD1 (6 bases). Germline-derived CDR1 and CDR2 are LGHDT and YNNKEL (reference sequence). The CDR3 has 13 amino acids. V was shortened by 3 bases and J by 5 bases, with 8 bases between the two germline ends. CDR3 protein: CASSHRTDQPQHF. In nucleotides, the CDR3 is TGTGCCAGCAGCCATCGGACAGATCAGCCCCAGCATTTT.

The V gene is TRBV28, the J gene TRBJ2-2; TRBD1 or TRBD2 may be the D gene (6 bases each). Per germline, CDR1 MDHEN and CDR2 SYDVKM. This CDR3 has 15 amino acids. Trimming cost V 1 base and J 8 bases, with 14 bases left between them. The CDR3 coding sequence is TGTGCCAGCAGTTTATACCTTACAGGGAGGGGGGAGCTGTTTTTT. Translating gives CASSLYLTGRGELFF.

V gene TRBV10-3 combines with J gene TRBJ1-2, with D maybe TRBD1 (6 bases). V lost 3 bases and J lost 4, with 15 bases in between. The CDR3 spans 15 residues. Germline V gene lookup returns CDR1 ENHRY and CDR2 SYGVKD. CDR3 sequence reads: CAISDPRGGGYGYTF. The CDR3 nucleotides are TGTGCCATCAGTGATCCTAGAGGGGGTGGCTATGGCTACACCTTC.

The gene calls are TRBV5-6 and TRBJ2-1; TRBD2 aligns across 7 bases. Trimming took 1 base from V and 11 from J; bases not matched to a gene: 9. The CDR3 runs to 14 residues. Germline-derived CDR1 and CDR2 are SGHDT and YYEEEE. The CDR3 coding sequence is TGTGCCAGCAGCTTGTTGGGCCCCGGGGGGAAGCAGTTCTTC. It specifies CASSLLGPGGKQFF.